This T cell receptor (beta chain) is from a study of blood T cell repertoires in COVID-19. Study at large: From the United States, Italy and Spain came samples of acute and convalescent COVID-19. Sources were T cells, B-cell-depleted T cells, or PBMCs; the material itself was cDNA or gDNA.

Authors' processing steps: Amplification from reference gene primers served as the basis for estimated nucleated cell counts. Sequencing was performed with immunoSEQ multiplex PCR; in TCRdb, only in-frame clones are kept and a portion is missing. V, J and clone size reflect that table, while D and trimming were determined from the DNA. This sample has approximately 280,000 clones, with around 89% found just once. The V gene lost 0 bases and the J gene lost 0 bases, with 14 bases spanning the gap. Germline CDR1 is LGHDT and CDR2 is YNNKEL (reference sequence). The CDR3 consists of 17 residues. This clonotype originated in a middle-aged man with acute or convalescent COVID-19. This sequence joins TRBV3-1 (or the pseudogene TRBV3-2) and TRBJ1-2; D call uncertain. Sequenced: peripheral blood. The CDR3 is CASSQDGIRLSNYGYTF. In nucleotides, the CDR3 is TGTGCCAGCAGCCAAGATGGAATCAGGTTGTCTAACTATGGCTACACCTTC.